This T cell receptor beta chain was recovered during a study of naive and memory T cell subsets. An equimolar mix of two oligonucleotides served as the beta constant-region primer for TRBC1 and TRBC2. Ligated cDNA was amplified by four rounds of PCR with nested alpha and beta constant-region primers and SP2. Each CDR3 protein is one row after TCRdb ran MiXCR on the UMI-ligation and nested PCR reads. Here the sample spans around 30,000 distinct CDR3 sequences, roughly 18% being singletons. From germline, CDR1 is SGHAT and CDR2 FQNNGV. CDR3 length: 14 residues. J gave up 4 bases and V 2 bases, and 0 bases lay outside the gene matches.

The rearrangement uses TRBV11-2 and TRBJ2-2; TRBD1 matches 8 bases. The source is a human donor in good health. The sample was effector memory CD4+ T cells from blood. Described subset: effector memory, CD45RA- CD27-. CDR3 sequence (DNA): TGTGCCAGCAGCTTAACAGGGGGCACCGGGGAGCTGTTTTTT. It translates to CASSLTGGTGELFF.